This TCR beta chain appears in the sequencing data of a study of T cells in Graves' hyperthyroidism and ophthalmopathy. Turning to the study itself: Peripheral blood collection took place at initial diagnosis, before any treatment. Overall study results and limits: The model anticipated ophthalmopathy a median about 7 months pre-onset. Stable hyperthyroidism and ophthalmopathy were separated using 13 V-J signatures.

This clonotype was picked up a small number of times. Antigen unknown. Authors of the study amplified TCR beta CDR3 regions from RNA transcripts. TCR CDR3 underwent first-round RT-PCR with the HTBI primer set. TCRdb redid the calling of the multiplex PCR reads with MiXCR, one entry per CDR3 protein. The table records a few hundred thousand distinct CDR3 sequences, 15% of them present only once. An approximately 10 ml volume of fresh peripheral blood provided the PBMCs. This sequence originates from a woman aged 25 to 39 with Graves' hyperthyroidism. The sequencing sample was made of blood.

CDR3 sequence: CASSRQMGTGTNEKLFF. The CDR3 DNA follows: TGTGCCAGCAGCCGACAAATGGGGACAGGGACGAATGAAAAACTGTTTTTT. The chain uses TRBV7-9 and TRBJ1-4; 9 bases align to TRBD1. Germline V gene sequence: CDR1 SEHNR, CDR2 FQNEAQ (reference sequence). V shed 5 bases and J 5 bases; nucleotides not matched to a gene: 12. This CDR3 region has 17 residues. The variable domain in full, completed from reference TRBV7-9 and TRBJ1-4, reads DTGVSQNPRHKITKRGQNVTFRCDPISEHNRLYWYRQTLGQGPEFLTYFQNEAQLEKSRLLSDRFSAERPKGSFSTLEIQRTEQGDSAMYLCASSRQMGTGTNEKLFFGSGTQLSVL.